Listed below are T cell receptor beta chains from one sample, sequenced in a study of identical twins. A single record per CDR3 protein comes from TCRdb applying MiXCR to the 5' RACE reads. Of some 500,000 distinct CDR3 sequences in the sample, just under 10% were seen once. This same sample was also taken into another study, of yellow fever vaccine responses in identical twins.

The sample taken for sequencing was PBMCs. These receptors all stem from a woman aged 18-29 years in good health. Each CDR3 is given with its conserved first and last residue. D genes are given only for firm matches. For some rows the clone size is stated as once, few or many, or as a class when expanded; others skip it.

size: few
D: TRBD2
V: TRBV10-3
J: TRBJ2-6
CDR3: CAIRGVLAGGSGANVLTF
DNA: TGTGCCATCAGGGGAGTTCTAGCGGGGGGCTCTGGGGCCAACGTCCTGACTTTC

size: many
D: -
V: TRBV29-1
J: TRBJ2-1
CDR3: CSVEILEGEFF
DNA: TGCAGCGTTGAAATTCTAGAAGGGGAGTTCTTC

size: many
D: -
V: TRBV10-3
J: TRBJ2-5
CDR3: CATRIGAEETQYF
DNA: TGTGCCACCAGGATTGGAGCGGAAGAGACCCAGTACTTC

size: many
D: -
V: TRBV15
J: TRBJ1-2
CDR3: CATSRDRGYGYTF
DNA: TGTGCCACCAGCAGAGATCGAGGGTATGGCTACACCTTC

size: few
D: -
V: TRBV29-1
J: TRBJ1-5
CDR3: CSVDFLAGVQPQHF
DNA: TGCAGCGTTGATTTCTTGGCAGGGGTTCAGCCCCAGCATTTT

size: -
D: -
V: TRBV3-1
J: TRBJ2-3
CDR3: CASSQVRNPTDTQYF
DNA: TGTGCCAGCAGCCAAGTTCGGAATCCCACAGATACGCAGTATTTT

size: many
D: TRBD2
V: TRBV3-1
J: TRBJ2-1
CDR3: CASSQVTSGRARNEQFF
DNA: TGTGCCAGCAGCCAGGTTACCAGCGGGAGGGCCAGGAATGAGCAGTTCTTC

size: few
D: TRBD2
V: TRBV12-3/TRBV12-4
J: TRBJ2-5
CDR3: CASSSSGRQETQYF
DNA: TGTGCCAGCAGTTCTAGCGGGAGACAAGAGACCCAGTACTTC

size: few
D: TRBD2
V: TRBV24-1
J: TRBJ2-2
CDR3: CATSDPGLAGVRAGELFF
DNA: TGTGCCACCAGTGATCCGGGACTAGCGGGAGTTCGGGCCGGGGAGCTGTTTTTT

size: -
D: -
V: TRBV7-9
J: TRBJ2-3
CDR3: CASSLGSKESDTQYF
DNA: TGTGCCAGCAGCTTAGGTTCCAAGGAGTCAGATACGCAGTATTTT

size: -
D: TRBD1
V: TRBV2
J: TRBJ2-1
CDR3: CASSSPRTGKVERSYNEQFF
DNA: TGTGCCAGCAGCTCCCCCCGGACAGGGAAGGTTGAGCGGTCTTACAATGAGCAGTTCTTC

size: many
D: -
V: TRBV4-3
J: TRBJ2-3
CDR3: CASSQDYGGTRDTQYF
DNA: TGCGCCAGCAGCCAAGACTACGGGGGAACTCGGGATACGCAGTATTTT

size: -
D: TRBD2
V: TRBV11-3
J: TRBJ2-2
CDR3: CASSSPASGGYTGELFF
DNA: TGTGCCAGCAGCTCCCCTGCTAGCGGGGGGTACACCGGGGAGCTGTTTTTT

size: -
D: -
V: TRBV7-2
J: TRBJ1-1
CDR3: CASSLRAGRNTEAFF
DNA: TGTGCCAGCAGCTTAAGGGCCGGGCGGAACACTGAAGCTTTCTTT

size: few
D: TRBD1
V: TRBV12-5
J: TRBJ2-1
CDR3: CASGLIGQGENEQFF
DNA: TGTGCTAGTGGTTTAATAGGACAGGGAGAGAATGAGCAGTTCTTC

size: -
D: -
V: TRBV6-6
J: TRBJ2-3
CDR3: CASRSGEDTQYF
DNA: TGTGCCAGCAGGTCCGGGGAAGATACGCAGTATTTT

size: -
D: TRBD1
V: TRBV4-3
J: TRBJ2-7
CDR3: CASSLRQGDYEQYF
DNA: TGCGCCAGCAGCCTACGACAGGGAGACTACGAGCAGTACTTC

size: -
D: -
V: TRBV15
J: TRBJ2-1
CDR3: CATSKVDFYNEQFF
DNA: TGTGCCACCAGCAAGGTAGATTTTTACAATGAGCAGTTCTTC

size: many
D: TRBD1
V: TRBV7-9
J: TRBJ2-3
CDR3: CASSHRGVTDTQYF
DNA: TGTGCCAGCAGCCACAGGGGGGTGACAGATACGCAGTATTTT

size: many
D: -
V: TRBV6-4
J: TRBJ2-3
CDR3: CASSDGGGGTTDTQYF
DNA: TGTGCCAGCAGTGACGGTGGAGGGGGGACCACAGATACGCAGTATTTT

size: many
D: TRBD2
V: TRBV5-4
J: TRBJ2-7
CDR3: CASSLAWGSGLAGSYEQYF
DNA: TGTGCCAGCAGCTTGGCGTGGGGATCTGGGCTAGCGGGCTCCTACGAGCAGTACTTC

size: many
D: -
V: TRBV28
J: TRBJ2-7
CDR3: CASSRSFGNSYEQYF
DNA: TGTGCCAGCAGCCGTTCTTTTGGTAACTCCTACGAGCAGTACTTC

size: -
D: TRBD2
V: TRBV5-6
J: TRBJ2-3
CDR3: CASSSGLGTDTQYF
DNA: TGTGCCAGCAGCTCCGGACTAGGGACAGATACGCAGTATTTT

size: few
D: TRBD2
V: TRBV7-6
J: TRBJ2-7
CDR3: CASSPRAGLASYEQYF
DNA: TGTGCCAGCAGCCCGAGGGCGGGACTAGCCTCTTACGAGCAGTACTTC

size: -
D: TRBD1
V: TRBV7-2
J: TRBJ2-2
CDR3: CASSWTGGQTGELFF
DNA: TGTGCCAGCAGCTGGACAGGGGGGCAAACCGGGGAGCTGTTTTTT

size: few
D: TRBD2
V: TRBV10-3
J: TRBJ2-7
CDR3: CAISGGLAGGNSYEQYF
DNA: TGTGCCATCAGTGGAGGACTAGCGGGGGGGAATAGCTACGAGCAGTACTTC

size: many
D: -
V: TRBV10-3
J: TRBJ2-5
CDR3: CAISESGWETQYF
DNA: TGTGCCATCAGTGAGTCGGGCTGGGAGACCCAGTACTTC

size: many
D: TRBD2
V: TRBV5-1
J: TRBJ2-3
CDR3: CASSVAGGHTDTQYF
DNA: TGCGCCAGCAGCGTAGCGGGGGGTCACACAGATACGCAGTATTTT

size: -
D: -
V: TRBV4-2
J: TRBJ2-3
CDR3: CASSHLIRGARTDTQYF
DNA: TGTGCCAGCAGCCATCTAATAAGAGGGGCCCGCACAGATACGCAGTATTTT

size: -
D: -
V: TRBV5-4
J: TRBJ2-1
CDR3: CASSLSLGDEQFF
DNA: TGTGCCAGCAGCTTGTCCCTGGGCGATGAGCAGTTCTTC

size: -
D: -
V: TRBV10-3
J: TRBJ1-1
CDR3: CAISEPPLGKAFF
DNA: TGTGCCATCAGTGAGCCCCCGCTGGGGAAAGCTTTCTTT

size: once
D: -
V: TRBV3-1
J: TRBJ1-2
CDR3: CASSQFPADRSDGHTF
DNA: TGTGCCAGCAGCCAATTCCCCGCCGACAGATCCGATGGCCACACCTTC

size: many
D: TRBD2
V: TRBV6-4
J: TRBJ2-3
CDR3: CASSDPKTSGEVDTQYF
DNA: TGTGCCAGCAGTGACCCTAAGACTAGCGGGGAGGTGGATACGCAGTATTTT

size: many
D: TRBD2
V: TRBV20-1
J: TRBJ2-1
CDR3: CSARVRRSGGGNEQFF
DNA: TGCAGTGCTAGAGTCCGTCGTAGCGGGGGGGGCAATGAGCAGTTCTTC

size: -
D: -
V: TRBV18
J: TRBJ2-7
CDR3: CASSLGPPSYEQYF
DNA: TGTGCCAGCTCACTGGGACCCCCCTCCTACGAGCAGTACTTC

size: few
D: -
V: TRBV6-4
J: TRBJ2-7
CDR3: CASSPGGVSDEQYF
DNA: TGTGCCAGCAGCCCCGGGGGAGTCTCCGACGAGCAGTACTTC

size: few
D: -
V: TRBV6-5
J: TRBJ2-3
CDR3: CASSFFPSTDTQYF
DNA: TGTGCCAGCAGTTTCTTCCCTAGCACAGATACGCAGTATTTT

size: few
D: TRBD2
V: TRBV29-1
J: TRBJ2-5
CDR3: CSGGGSRVETQYF
DNA: TGCAGCGGGGGGGGTTCTAGGGTGGAGACCCAGTACTTC

size: many
D: TRBD1
V: TRBV12-3/TRBV12-4
J: TRBJ1-2
CDR3: CASSSSGQGHGYTF
DNA: TGTGCCAGCAGTTCCTCAGGACAGGGTCATGGCTACACCTTC

size: -
D: TRBD2
V: TRBV6-1
J: TRBJ2-3
CDR3: CATQRGGPSTDTQYF
DNA: TGTGCCACCCAACGGGGGGGGCCTAGCACAGATACGCAGTATTTT

size: few
D: -
V: TRBV11-2
J: TRBJ2-6
CDR3: CASSGGASGANVLTF
DNA: TGTGCCAGCAGCGGGGGAGCCTCTGGGGCCAACGTCCTGACTTTC

size: -
D: -
V: TRBV3-1
J: TRBJ1-1
CDR3: CASSPTLRYTEAFF
DNA: TGTGCCAGCAGCCCGACCCTCAGGTACACTGAAGCTTTCTTT